What follows are 32 T cell receptor beta chains derived from one specimen sequenced in a study of T cells after yellow fever vaccination. In TCRdb, the 5' RACE reads were re-called with MiXCR into one record per CDR3 protein. The sample records under 200,000 distinct CDR3 sequences, around 7.3% being singletons. This material consisted of CD4+ T cells sorted from PBMCs, taken 4 to 6 days after the first yellow fever vaccination. These receptors were taken from a man between 18 and 35 years old who received the YFV17D yellow fever vaccine.

This clonotype is a singleton in its sample. The chain uses TRBV7-2 and TRBJ2-2; 8 bases map to TRBD2. The V and J ends lost 8 bases and 8 bases, in that order; junction bases with no gene match: 16. There are 16 residues in the CDR3. Germline V lookup: CDR1 SGHTA, CDR2 FQGNSA. The CDR3 DNA sequence: TGTGCCAGCTTGTCCCAGGCGGGGGGTGTAACTGGGGAGCTGTTTTTT. Translated: CASLSQAGGVTGELFF.

This clonotype came up many times. The chain has TRBV4-3 and TRBJ2-7; D uncertain. Germline V gives CDR1 LGHNA, CDR2 YSLEER. Trimming took 4 bases from V and 4 from J, leaving 8 bases between them. CDR3 length: 12 residues. The DNA of the CDR3 is TGCGCCAGCAGCCGGTTAAAGTACGAGCAGTACTTC. Amino acids: CASSRLKYEQYF.

This clonotype was counted many times. J is TRBJ2-5 and V is TRBV5-5; TRBD2 matches at 8 bases. V was pared by 1 base and J by 5 bases, with 10 bases of the junction left unmatched. This CDR3 has 16 amino acids. Germline V lookup: CDR1 SGHKS, CDR2 YYEKEE (reference sequence). The CDR3 here is CASSLNVRGGVETQYF. CDR3 coding DNA: TGTGCCAGCAGCTTGAACGTACGGGGGGGCGTCGAGACCCAGTACTTC.

This chain uses TRBV7-9 with TRBJ2-5; TRBD2 is a possible D gene (7 bases). Germline V gene sequence: CDR1 SEHNR, CDR2 FQNEAQ (reference sequence). Trimming removed 5 bases at V and 5 bases at J, with 12 bases between. The CDR3 runs 13 residues. CDR3 DNA: TGTGCCAGCAGCGGGGCGGGGGCCGAGACCCAGTACTTC. It codes for CASSGAGAETQYF.

A few counts support this clonotype. The chain joins TRBV11-2 to TRBJ2-1, with 8 bases lining up with TRBD2. The germline gives CDR1 SGHAT, CDR2 FQNNGV. V lost 2 bases and J lost 3; bases outside the gene matches: 3. The CDR3 runs 15 residues. DNA for the CDR3: TGTGCCAGCAGCTTAACTAGCGGTTACTACAATGAGCAGTTCTTC. It translates to CASSLTSGYYNEQFF. Using reference TRBV11-2 and TRBJ2-1 for the parts outside the CDR3, the full variable domain is EAGVAQSPRYKIIEKRQSVAFWCNPISGHATLYWYQQILGQGPKLLIQFQNNGVVDDSQLPKDRFSAERLKGVDSTLKIQPAKLEDSAVYLCASSLTSGYYNEQFFGPGTRLTVL.

This clonotype has at least ten counts. The CDR3: CASSQETTDTQYF. CDR3 in DNA: TGTGCCAGCAGCCAAGAGACCACAGATACGCAGTATTTT. The gene calls are TRBV4-2 and TRBJ2-3; D uncertain. CDR3 length: 13 residues. Germline V gene sequence: CDR1 LGHNA, CDR2 YNFKEQ. V shed 0 bases and J shed 2 bases, with 3 bases lying between them.

This clonotype was counted at least ten times. The genes are TRBV5-1 and TRBJ2-2, with 7 positions matching TRBD2. V trimming: 4 bases; J trimming: 0 bases; junction bases outside the gene matches: 9. The CDR3 consists of 17 residues. Germline CDR1 SGHRS, CDR2 YFSETQ. CDR3 amino acids: CASSLRSGDANTGELFF. CDR3 nucleotide sequence: TGCGCCAGCAGCCTTAGAAGCGGGGACGCGAACACCGGGGAGCTGTTTTTT.

In its sample, this clonotype was seen many times. CDR3 nucleotide sequence: TGCGCCAGCAGCCAATACAGGGCCCAGCCCCAGCATTTT. It encodes CASSQYRAQPQHF. J is TRBJ1-5 and V is TRBV4-1, with D possibly matching TRBD1 (6 bases). In germline, CDR1 is MGHRA, CDR2 YSYEKL. The CDR3 has 13 amino acids. Trimming removed 2 bases from V and 7 bases from J, with 9 bases in between.

This clonotype was seen at least ten times. This rearrangement joins TRBV12-3 or TRBV12-4 to TRBJ1-4; D not certain. V was shortened by 2 bases and J by 4 bases, with 2 bases between the two germline ends. There are 12 residues in the CDR3. The CDR3 protein is CASSLYNEKLFF. Written as DNA, the CDR3 is TGTGCCAGCAGTTTATATAATGAAAAACTGTTTTTT.

There are a few counts of this clonotype. CDR3 DNA: TGCAGCGTAGGGACAGGGGCGGTCTATGGCTACACCTTC. It is translated as CSVGTGAVYGYTF. The chain combines TRBV29-1 with TRBJ1-2; 10 bases are a match to TRBD1. The CDR3 runs 13 residues. J was trimmed by 4 bases and V by 6 bases; bases with no gene match: 5. Germline V lookup: CDR1 SQVTM, CDR2 ANQGSEA. Together with reference TRBV29-1 and TRBJ1-2, the CDR3 gives the full variable domain: SAVISQKPSRDICQRGTSLTIQCQVDSQVTMMFWYRQQPGQSLTLIATANQGSEATYESGFVIDKFPISRPNLTFSTLTVSNMSPEDSSIYLCSVGTGAVYGYTFGSGTRLTVV.

This clonotype was seen a handful of times. This chain links TRBV3-1 with TRBJ1-5; possible D gene TRBD1, 5 bases. V lost 4 bases and J 4 bases, leaving 14 bases between the germline ends. CDR3 length equals 15 residues. Germline CDR1 and CDR2: LGHDT and YNNKEL (reference sequence). CDR3 DNA sequence: TGTGCCAGCAGCCCTTCTGGGGGGTCGAATCAGCCCCAGCATTTT. It specifies CASSPSGGSNQPQHF.

This clonotype came up once. A much larger clone differs from this one at a single base, so this may be a read error. The chain employs TRBV7-2 and TRBJ2-1; D possibly matches TRBD1 or TRBD2 (6 bases each). The CDR3 spans 13 residues. V lost 5 bases and J 10 bases, leaving 15 bases between the germline ends. Germline V gene data show CDR1 as SGHTA and CDR2 as FQGNSA. The chain's CDR3 is CASSGGIGGEQFF. CDR3 coding DNA: TGTGCCAGCAGCGGGGGGATAGGGGGGGAGCAGTTCTTC.

This clonotype was seen more than once but under ten times. The J gene is TRBJ2-5, the V gene TRBV20-1, with D perhaps matching TRBD1 or TRBD2 (7 bases each). The CDR3 spans 14 residues. The germline V gene has CDR1 DFQATT and CDR2 SNEGSKA (reference sequence). V lost 6 bases to trimming and J lost 2 bases, with 16 bases between them. CDR3 in amino acids: CSAAGGVGQETQYF. In DNA, the CDR3 is TGCAGTGCCGCAGGGGGGGTAGGACAAGAGACCCAGTACTTC.

The V call is TRBV9, the J call TRBJ2-4, with 7 positions matching TRBD2. CDR3 length: 17 amino acids. Trimming at V came to 2 bases and at J to 2 bases, leaving 10 bases not matched to a gene. Germline V lookup: CDR1 SGDLS, CDR2 YYNGEE. In nucleotides, the CDR3 is TGTGCCAGCAGCGTTGCGGGGGAAGGTATGACCAAAAACATTCAGTACTTC. It encodes CASSVAGEGMTKNIQYF.

This clonotype was recorded many times. V gene TRBV7-2 combines with J gene TRBJ2-5; weak D call: TRBD1 (6 bases). CDR3 length: 14 residues. Germline values: CDR1 SGHTA, CDR2 FQGNSA. The V gene lost 4 bases and the J gene lost 5 bases, with 14 bases spanning the gap. The CDR3, as DNA: TGTGCCAGCAGCTCCGACAGGTTACGGGAGACCCAGTACTTC. Its translation is CASSSDRLRETQYF.

This clonotype has ten or more counts. The chain's CDR3 is CASSLAYRGGSNQPQHF. Here the CDR3 DNA reads TGTGCCAGCAGCTTAGCGTATAGAGGTGGGAGCAATCAGCCCCAGCATTTT. The chain employs TRBV7-2 and TRBJ1-5; D ambiguous. The CDR3 is made up of 17 amino acids. Per germline, CDR1 SGHTA and CDR2 FQGNSA. V gave up 0 bases and J gave up 1 base, with 13 bases separating them. The full variable domain, completed using reference TRBV7-2 and TRBJ1-5, is GAGVSQSPSNKVTEKGKDVELRCDPISGHTALYWYRQSLGQGLEFLIYFQGNSAPDKSGLPSDRFSAERTGGSVSTLTIQRTQQEDSAVYLCASSLAYRGGSNQPQHFGDGTRLSIL.

This clonotype was picked up many times. The chain combines TRBV5-1 with TRBJ2-7; D is unclear. Trimming left V 5 bases short and J 6 bases short, with 18 bases between. CDR1 and CDR2 from the germline V gene are SGHRS and YFSETQ. The CDR3 runs 14 residues. In DNA form, the CDR3 reads TGCGCCAGCAGAAAAGAACTCTTTGTCCCCGAGCAGTACTTC. Protein product: CASRKELFVPEQYF.

This clonotype turned up a few times. This rearrangement joins TRBV5-6 to TRBJ1-1, with D perhaps matching TRBD1 (6 bases). The CDR3 spans 15 residues. V was cut by 2 bases and J by 2 bases, with 13 bases left in between. CDR1 SGHDT and CDR2 YYEEEE come from the germline V gene. CDR3 coding DNA: TGTGCCAGCAGCTTAAGGGACACGGAAAACACTGAAGCTTTCTTT. This gives the protein CASSLRDTENTEAFF.

The V call is TRBV7-2, the J call TRBJ1-4; the D gene is possibly TRBD1 (5 bases). The CDR3 is 14 amino acids. Per germline, CDR1 SGHTA and CDR2 FQGNSA. Trimming took off 5 bases at V and 7 bases at J, with 14 bases between the two ends. The CDR3 DNA sequence: TGTGCCAGCAGCCCGGGGACGACTCGTGAAAAACTGTTTTTT. This codes for CASSPGTTREKLFF.

The V call is TRBV12-3 or TRBV12-4, the J call TRBJ2-7; D perhaps matches TRBD1 (5 bases). Trimming cost V 5 bases and J 7 bases, with 9 bases left between them. This CDR3 region has 11 residues. CDR3 nucleotides: TGTGCCAGCAGTCGTTCAGGGGAGCAGTACTTC. Its translation is CASSRSGEQYF.

This chain connects TRBV6-2 or TRBV6-3 to TRBJ2-1; 7 nucleotides line up with TRBD2. V lost 4 bases to trimming and J lost 5 bases; unmatched junction nucleotides: 8. From germline, CDR1 is MNHEY and CDR2 SVGEGT. The CDR3 extends over 15 amino acids. The CDR3 reads CASSLITGGNNEQFF. The DNA of the CDR3 is TGTGCCAGCAGTTTGATAACGGGGGGAAACAATGAGCAGTTCTTC.

This clonotype was seen a handful of times. V is TRBV7-2 and J is TRBJ2-7; no definite D call. From germline, CDR1 is SGHTA and CDR2 FQGNSA. The CDR3 length is 14 residues. V was cut by 0 bases and J by 3 bases, with 9 bases left in between. The CDR3 bases are TGTGCCAGCAGCTTAGCGGCTCCCGACTACGAGCAGTACGTC. Amino acids: CASSLAAPDYEQYV.

This clonotype came up many times. The chain recombines TRBV5-1 with TRBJ2-5; 11 bases agree with TRBD2. Germline assignment: CDR1 SGHRS and CDR2 YFSETQ. Trimming cost V 4 bases and J 2 bases; bases outside gene matches: 4. The CDR3 is 15 residues long. The CDR3 DNA is TGCGCCAGCAGCGTGGGGACTAGCGGACAAGAGACCCAGTACTTC. Its translation is CASSVGTSGQETQYF.

In regard to this clonotype: Relative to the germline gene, one junction end is altered; a read error may explain this. The J gene is TRBJ1-6, the V gene TRBV28; D unclear. Per the germline V gene, CDR1 is MDHEN and CDR2 is SYDVKM. This CDR3 has 13 residues. CDR3 nucleotides: TGTGCCAGCAGTTTGCAGGATAAGTCACCCCTCCACTTT. Amino acids: CASSLQDKSPLHF.

This clonotype was found a few times. This rearrangement joins TRBV9 to TRBJ2-3; no clear D gene. This CDR3 has 14 residues. Germline V gives CDR1 SGDLS, CDR2 YYNGEE. V lost 0 bases to trimming and J lost 5 bases, with 10 bases between them. Here the CDR3 DNA reads TGTGCCAGCAGCGTAGAGGCCTCTGGAGATACGCAGTATTTT. Amino acid sequence: CASSVEASGDTQYF.

This clonotype came up many times. The chain couples TRBV7-2 to TRBJ1-4; D unresolved. This CDR3 has 16 residues. Trimming removed 6 bases at V and 0 bases at J, with 14 bases between. CDR1 is SGHTA and CDR2 is FQGNSA in the germline V gene. The CDR3 DNA follows: TGTGCCAGCAGGCAAACCGGGCTCACAACTAATGAAAAACTGTTTTTT. This encodes CASRQTGLTTNEKLFF.

This clonotype was counted at least ten times. The gene calls are TRBV6-2 or TRBV6-3 and TRBJ2-5; 12 nucleotides agree with TRBD2. With 10 bases clipped from V and 5 bases from J, the junction kept 5 bases outside the gene matches. Germline V gene lookup returns CDR1 MNHEY and CDR2 SVGEGT. The CDR3 contains 13 residues. CDR3 region: CATRLAGDETQYF. The CDR3 DNA follows: TGTGCCACCCGACTAGCGGGGGACGAGACCCAGTACTTC.

This clonotype was seen more than once but under ten times. The chain links TRBV9 to TRBJ1-6; no clear D gene. CDR3 length: 14 residues. With 2 bases removed from V and 7 bases from J, the gap between germline ends came to 10 bases. Per the germline V gene, CDR1 is SGDLS and CDR2 is YYNGEE. CDR3 loop: CASSVREGNSPLHF. In DNA form, the CDR3 reads TGTGCCAGCAGCGTTAGAGAAGGGAATTCACCCCTCCACTTT.

This clonotype was counted a few times. The chain combines TRBV12-3 or TRBV12-4 with TRBJ1-1, with a tentative D call TRBD1 (6 bases). The length of the CDR3 is 15 residues. V lost 6 bases and J lost 11, with 25 bases in between. In nucleotides, the CDR3 is TGTGCCAGCAGCTCCACTGGGACACTTGAGATGGCGGCTTTCTTT. Translating it yields CASSSTGTLEMAAFF.

A few counts support this clonotype. The V call is TRBV18, the J call TRBJ1-2; 10 nucleotides match TRBD1. The V gene end was trimmed by 3 bases and the J gene end by 2 bases; junction bases not matched to a gene: 3. The CDR3 has 15 residues. The germline V gene has CDR1 KGHSH and CDR2 LQKENI. CDR3: CASSPTGGENYGYTF. The CDR3 DNA is TGTGCCAGCTCACCGACAGGGGGCGAAAACTATGGCTACACCTTC. Filled out from reference TRBV18 and TRBJ1-2, the complete variable domain reads NAGVMQNPRHLVRRRGQEARLRCSPMKGHSHVYWYRQLPEEGLKFMVYLQKENIIDESGMPKERFSAEFPKEGPSILRIQQVVRGDSAAYFCASSPTGGENYGYTFGSGTRLTVV.

This clonotype was counted only a few times. The CDR3 DNA sequence: TGTGCCAGCAGCGGGGCGTTTAGTAGAGGGTACGAGCAGTACTTC. Translation gives CASSGAFSRGYEQYF. The chain carries TRBV7-2 and TRBJ2-7; tentatively, D is TRBD1 or TRBD2 (5 bases each). Germline CDR1 reads SGHTA; CDR2 reads FQGNSA. The CDR3 is made up of 15 amino acids. Trimming left V 5 bases short and J 4 bases short, with 18 bases between.

This clonotype was picked up many times. Relative to the germline gene, one junction end is altered; a read error may explain this. The chain links TRBV7-8 to TRBJ2-5; D is possibly TRBD1 or TRBD2 (6 bases each). CDR1 SGHVS and CDR2 FQNEAQ come from the germline V gene. The CDR3 consists of 12 residues. CDR3 bases: TGTGCCAGCAGCATACACCTCGGGGGCCCGAGCTTC. It is translated as CASSIHLGGPSF.